One sample yielded the 23 T cell receptor beta chains listed below, sequenced in a study of T cell responses to AZD1222 COVID-19 vaccine. This table comes from immunoSEQ multiplex PCR, and its TCRdb copy is limited to in-frame clones, with some not included. The data contain 120,000 or so clones, 90% of them singletons. The material sequenced was peripheral blood, taken on day 0 of AZD1222 vaccination. All receptors come from an adult in good health.

This chain uses TRBV7-2 with TRBJ1-4; no definite D call. The CDR3 sequence is 13 residues long. V gave up 5 bases and J gave up 5 bases, with 9 bases separating them. From germline, CDR1 is SGHTA and CDR2 FQGNSA. CDR3 residues: CASSLAENEKLFF. The CDR3 nucleotides read TGTGCCAGCAGCCTGGCAGAAAATGAAAAACTGTTTTTT.

The rearrangement links TRBV28 to TRBJ2-2; TRBD1 matches 8 bases. V lost 4 bases to trimming and J lost 6 bases; unmatched junction nucleotides: 19. The germline gives CDR1 MDHEN, CDR2 SYDVKM. This CDR3 has 19 amino acids. As DNA, the CDR3 is TGTGCCAGCAGTTCTACTCCGACAGGGGCCTCAAGAGGGGCCGGGGAGCTGTTTTTT. Its protein product is CASSSTPTGASRGAGELFF.

This clone was recorded once. The rearrangement links TRBV6-5 to TRBJ2-7, with TRBD2 identical over 12 bases. Germline V gives CDR1 MNHEY, CDR2 SVGAGI. V was clipped by 10 bases and J by 3 bases; unmatched bases: 7. The CDR3 contains 14 residues. The DNA of the CDR3 is TGTGCCACCAACCCGACTAGCGGGAGCTACGAGCAGTACTTC. Its protein product is CATNPTSGSYEQYF.

The chain links TRBV6-2 or TRBV6-3 to TRBJ2-5; 7 positions agree with TRBD2. CDR1 and CDR2 (germline): MNHEY, SVGEGT. This CDR3 has 12 residues. V lost 4 bases, J lost 6 bases, and 2 bases stayed unmatched. As DNA, the CDR3 is TGTGCCAGCAGTTCAGCGGGGCAGACCCAGTACTTC. Translation gives CASSSAGQTQYF.

The rearrangement uses TRBV28 and TRBJ1-2; D is unresolved. CDR1 is MDHEN and CDR2 is SYDVKM in the germline V gene. V was clipped by 6 bases and J by 8 bases, with 19 bases between them. The CDR3 sequence is 14 residues long. The CDR3, as DNA: TGTGCCAGCAGCCCCCCGGGAGGGCTGGAGGGCTACACCTTC. This codes for CASSPPGGLEGYTF.

The CDR3 sequence: CASSEDSIREGDETQYF. CDR3 coding DNA: TGTGCCAGCAGTGAGGACAGTATAAGGGAAGGGGATGAGACCCAGTACTTC. V is TRBV6-2 or TRBV6-3 and J is TRBJ2-5; TRBD1 is a possible D gene (6 bases). Deletions cut 5 bases from V and 5 bases from J, with 24 bases between. This CDR3 is built from 17 residues. The V gene's germline CDR1 is MNHEY and CDR2 SVGEGT.

The chain carries TRBV24-1 and TRBJ1-5, with a tentative D call TRBD1 (6 bases). The CDR3 totals 13 residues. Trimming pared 5 bases from V and 7 bases from J, leaving 11 bases between. Germline lookup yields CDR1 KGHDR and CDR2 SFDVKD. DNA of the CDR3: TGTGCCACCAGTGGGTCAGGGGAACAGCCCCAGCATTTT. Its protein product is CATSGSGEQPQHF.

The gene calls are TRBV7-9 and TRBJ2-1; no clear D. This CDR3 has 13 amino acids. Trimming removed 2 bases at V and 6 bases at J, with 8 bases between. Germline values: CDR1 SEHNR, CDR2 FQNEAQ (reference sequence). The DNA of the CDR3 is TGTGCCAGCAGCTTAATAGGTAGCAATGAGCAGTTCTTC. Protein: CASSLIGSNEQFF.

J is TRBJ1-2 and V is TRBV19; D may be TRBD1 (6 bases). This CDR3 comprises 13 residues. The V and J ends lost 7 bases and 1 base respectively, with 10 bases between them. Germline V gene sequence: CDR1 LNHDA, CDR2 SQIVND (reference sequence). DNA of the CDR3: TGTGCCAGTAAGAGGGGGGGTAACTATGGCTACACCTTC. Encoded protein: CASKRGGNYGYTF.

DNA for the CDR3: TGTGCCAGCAGTGACAGGGGGCGCATATCAGATACGCAGTATTTT. Translated, it gives CASSDRGRISDTQYF. This chain joins TRBV6-1 and TRBJ2-3; 8 nucleotides line up with TRBD1. Germline V gene sequence: CDR1 MNHNS, CDR2 SASEGT. Unmatched junction bases numbered 6, after V lost 3 bases and J lost 4 bases. The CDR3 extends over 15 amino acids.

The chain carries TRBV2 and TRBJ2-7; 8 bases line up with TRBD1. After removal of 8 bases from V and 5 bases from J, the junction contained 11 bases not matched to a gene. Germline V lookup: CDR1 SNHLY, CDR2 FYNNEI. The CDR3 loop spans 14 amino acids. Written as DNA, the CDR3 is TGTGCCAGCGGGCAAAGGACAGGGATGAACGAGCAGTACTTC. This encodes CASGQRTGMNEQYF. Full variable domain (remainder filled in from reference TRBV2 and TRBJ2-7): EPEVTQTPSHQVTQMGQEVILRCVPISNHLYFYWYRQILGQKVEFLVSFYNNEISEKSEIFDDQFSVERPDGSNFTLKIRSTKLEDSAMYFCASGQRTGMNEQYFGPGTRLTVT.

The gene calls are TRBV6-5 and TRBJ2-2; D not certain. CDR3 length: 15 residues. The V and J ends lost 0 bases and 1 base respectively, with 6 bases between them. Germline CDR1 MNHEY, CDR2 SVGAGI. For the CDR3, the DNA is TGTGCCAGCAGTTACTCGGTCCAGAACACCGGGGAGCTGTTTTTT. Its translation is CASSYSVQNTGELFF.

The V call is TRBV4-3, the J call TRBJ1-2; D remains unclear. The ends were cut back, 3 bases at V and 4 bases at J, with 15 bases in the middle. This CDR3 has 15 residues. Germline V gene data show CDR1 as LGHNA and CDR2 as YSLEER. CDR3: CASSQKAAGSYGYTF. In DNA, the CDR3 is TGCGCCAGCAGCCAGAAAGCCGCCGGGAGCTATGGCTACACCTTC.

The chain carries TRBV28 and TRBJ1-5, with 11 positions matching TRBD1. The CDR3 runs to 16 residues. With 6 bases clipped from V and 7 bases from J, the junction kept 11 bases outside the gene matches. CDR1 MDHEN and CDR2 SYDVKM come from the germline V gene. In nucleotides, the CDR3 is TGTGCCAGCAGACGACGGACAGGGGGCTCTGGACAGCCCCAGCATTTT. As protein: CASRRRTGGSGQPQHF. The whole variable domain, filled in from reference TRBV28 and TRBJ1-5, reads DVKVTQSSRYLVKRTGEKVFLECVQDMDHENMFWYRQDPGLGLRLIYFSYDVKMKEKGDIPEGYSVSREKKERFSLILESASTNQTSMYLCASRRRTGGSGQPQHFGDGTRLSIL.

A few counts support this clone. The chain has TRBV9 and TRBJ2-1; TRBD2 matches 7 bases. Unmatched junction bases numbered 14, after V lost 4 bases and J lost 4 bases. This CDR3 is built from 17 residues. Germline CDR1 and CDR2: SGDLS and YYNGEE. This chain's CDR3 is CASSPRPLAAQYNEQFF. DNA of the CDR3: TGTGCCAGCAGCCCCCGTCCGCTAGCGGCACAATACAATGAGCAGTTCTTC.

The chain is built from TRBV2 and TRBJ2-1, with D perhaps TRBD1 (5 bases). Per the germline V gene, CDR1 is SNHLY and CDR2 is FYNNEI. This CDR3 contains 15 residues. V was trimmed by 6 bases and J by 10 bases, leaving 22 bases between them. The CDR3 DNA sequence: TGTGCCAGCAGGACAGTAGGTAGGCTAGGTTGGGAGCAGTTCTTC. This gives the protein CASRTVGRLGWEQFF.

The chain combines TRBV7-2 with TRBJ2-7, with D hard to call. Germline CDR1 and CDR2: SGHTA and FQGNSA. V was pared by 3 bases and J by 2 bases, with 11 bases between. The CDR3 loop spans 14 amino acids. In nucleotides, the CDR3 is TGTGCCAGCAGCTTCGGTACTCGTACCTACGAGCAGTACTTC. Translating gives CASSFGTRTYEQYF.

V and J are TRBV12-3 or TRBV12-4 and TRBJ2-5; TRBD1 agrees at 9 bases. The CDR3 has 12 amino acids. Losses at the gene ends were 7 bases for V and 6 bases for J; bases not matched to a gene: 3. For the CDR3, the DNA is TGTGCCAGCAACAGGGGGCAAAAGACCCAGTACTTC. Its translation is CASNRGQKTQYF.

This chain connects TRBV21-1 to TRBJ2-1; the table's D call, TRBD2, has no DNA check behind it. TRBV21-1 is classified as a pseudogene. The CDR3 covers 19 residues. CDR3 coding DNA: TGTGCCAGCAGCAAGCCTCCGCCGACTAGCGGGAGATCCTACAATGAGCAGTTCTTC. Its protein is CASSKPPPTSGRSYNEQFF.

The rearrangement uses TRBV7-2 and TRBJ2-7; 10 nucleotides match TRBD2. With V trimmed by 3 bases and J by 3 bases, 5 bases remained unmatched. The CDR3 has 15 amino acids. The V gene's germline CDR1 is SGHTA and CDR2 FQGNSA. Written as DNA, the CDR3 is TGTGCCAGCAGCTTTCTAGCGGGAGACGACTACGAGCAGTACTTC. The encoded protein is CASSFLAGDDYEQYF.

The rearrangement links TRBV6-5 to TRBJ2-2; D may be TRBD1 (5 bases). Trimming took off 5 bases at V and 8 bases at J, with 12 bases between the two ends. The CDR3 has 13 residues. The germline CDR1 and CDR2 sequences are MNHEY and SVGAGI. The CDR3 DNA follows: TGTGCCAGCAGTCCAGGGCGTTCTGGGGAGCTGTTTTTT. Translation gives CASSPGRSGELFF.

The rearrangement uses TRBV5-1 and TRBJ2-2; 7 bases fit TRBD1. V lost 6 bases and J lost 2; bases outside the gene matches: 13. The CDR3 is 17 residues long. Per germline, CDR1 SGHRS and CDR2 YFSETQ. CDR3 nucleotide sequence: TGCGCCAGCATCCTAAATCCAACAGGGGCTAACACCGGGGAGCTGTTTTTT. Protein: CASILNPTGANTGELFF. Full variable domain (outside the CDR3, taken from reference TRBV5-1 and TRBJ2-2): KAGVTQTPRYLIKTRGQQVTLSCSPISGHRSVSWYQQTPGQGLQFLFEYFSETQRNKGNFPGRFSGRQFSNSRSEMNVSTLELGDSALYLCASILNPTGANTGELFFGEGSRLTVL.

V and J are TRBV16 and TRBJ2-1; the D gene is possibly TRBD2 (6 bases). Trimming removed 0 bases at V and 4 bases at J, with 16 bases between. Germline loops: CDR1 KGHSY, CDR2 FQNENV. The CDR3 loop spans 17 amino acids. This CDR3 reads CASSQSAGLKKYNEQFF. The CDR3 bases are TGTGCCAGCAGCCAATCAGCTGGACTAAAAAAGTACAATGAGCAGTTCTTC.